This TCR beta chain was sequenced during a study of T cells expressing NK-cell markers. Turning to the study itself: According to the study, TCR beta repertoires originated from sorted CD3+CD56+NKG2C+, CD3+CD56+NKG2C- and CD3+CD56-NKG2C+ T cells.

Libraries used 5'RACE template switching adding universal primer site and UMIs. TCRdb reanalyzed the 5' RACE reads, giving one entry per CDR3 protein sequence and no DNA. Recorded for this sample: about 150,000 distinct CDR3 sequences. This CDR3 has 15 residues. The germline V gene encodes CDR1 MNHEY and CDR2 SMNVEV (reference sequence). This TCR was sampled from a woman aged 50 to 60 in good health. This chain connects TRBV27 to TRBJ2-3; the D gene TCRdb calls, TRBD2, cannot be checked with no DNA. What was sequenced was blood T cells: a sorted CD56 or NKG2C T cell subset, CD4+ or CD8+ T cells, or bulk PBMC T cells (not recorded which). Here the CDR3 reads CASRVGGFGTDTQYF.